This is a list of T cell receptor beta chains from one sample in a study of blood T cell repertoires in COVID-19. TCRdb's copy holds only in-frame clones and misses some; the assay was immunoSEQ multiplex PCR. The sample contains about 430,000 clones, about 90% of which appear only once. Sequenced: peripheral blood. The receptors were gathered from a man younger than 35 with COVID-19, enrolled during active disease. Both conserved end residues are part of each CDR3. D genes are given only for firm matches. Some rows mark clone size as missing; the rest say once, few, many or name a class of expanded clone.

V gene	clone size	J gene	D gene	CDR3 protein	CDR3 DNA
TRBV19	.	TRBJ1-1	TRBD1	CASSTPGTGGMNTEAFF	TGTGCCAGTAGTACCCCGGGGACAGGGGGAATGAACACTGAAGCTTTCTTT
TRBV7-9	.	TRBJ2-1	TRBD2	CASSYPSSGSSYNEQFF	TGTGCCAGCAGCTACCCGTCTAGCGGGAGTTCGTACAATGAGCAGTTCTTC
TRBV10-3	.	TRBJ2-7	TRBD1	CAIRGQTLYEQYF	TGTGCCATCAGGGGACAGACCCTCTACGAGCAGTACTTC
TRBV19	.	TRBJ2-3	TRBD2	CASSKLAGDTDTQYF	TGTGCCAGTAGTAAGCTAGCGGGGGACACAGATACGCAGTATTTT
TRBV19	.	TRBJ1-5	TRBD1	CASTYGTGGRSNQPQHF	TGTGCCAGTACCTACGGGACAGGGGGACGTAGCAATCAGCCCCAGCATTTT
TRBV19	.	TRBJ2-3	.	CASSEGLLDTDTQYF	TGTGCCAGTAGTGAGGGACTCCTCGACACAGATACGCAGTATTTT
TRBV18	.	TRBJ2-1	.	CASSPDRHEQFF	TGTGCCAGCTCACCAGACAGGCATGAGCAGTTCTTC
TRBV6-2/TRBV6-3	few	TRBJ2-4	.	CASSRQNLAKNIQYF	TGTGCCAGCAGTAGACAGAATCTAGCCAAAAACATTCAGTACTTC
TRBV11-2	.	TRBJ2-5	.	CASSFDRLGETQYF	TGTGCCAGCAGCTTCGACAGGTTAGGAGAGACCCAGTACTTC
TRBV19	.	TRBJ2-3	TRBD1	CASSIWGQGRDTQYF	TGTGCCAGTAGTATATGGGGACAGGGGAGGGATACGCAGTATTTT
TRBV3-1/TRBV3-2	.	TRBJ2-2	.	CASSQEGPDLRHANTGELFF	TGTGCCAGCAGCCAAGAAGGTCCGGACTTGAGACACGCGAACACCGGGGAGCTGTTTTTT
TRBV5-4	.	TRBJ2-1	TRBD2	CASSKAGTSGASEQFF	TGTGCCAGCAGTAAGGCCGGGACTAGCGGGGCTAGCGAGCAGTTCTTC
TRBV19	once	TRBJ2-7	TRBD1	CASSKGGTGENEQYF	TGTGCCAGTAGTAAAGGCGGGACAGGAGAAAACGAGCAGTACTTC
TRBV11-2	.	TRBJ2-5	.	CASSLRGDGGHETQYF	TGTGCCAGCAGCCTTAGGGGTGACGGGGGGCACGAGACCCAGTACTTC
TRBV6-2/TRBV6-3	.	TRBJ1-1	TRBD1	CASRYDRGQAFF	TGTGCCAGCAGGTACGACAGGGGACAAGCTTTCTTT
TRBV30	.	TRBJ1-4	.	CAWSVLPGEKLFF	TGTGCCTGGAGTGTCCTGCCGGGGGAAAAACTGTTTTTT